A single sample is the source of the 10 T cell receptor delta chains below, sequenced in a study of γδ T cells in repeated Plasmodium falciparum infection. Gammadelta T cells were flow-sorted from PBMC into Vgamma9/Vdelta2+ and Vdelta2-negative populations for bulk analysis. TCRdb re-called clones from the multiplex PCR reads via CATT. Here the sample spans 55,000 to 70,000 delta-chain clones, approximately 1.5% being singletons. The material sequenced was gamma-delta T cells from blood. Source of these receptors: a pool of human donors (malaria-infected and uninfected, not separated).

This clone occurred a few times. The protein held in TCRdb is that of a much larger clone and does not match this DNA's translation at residue 6, likely because of a read error; the protein shown is translated from the DNA. The genes are TRDV1 and TRDJ1; 7 bases line up with TRDD3. TCRdb gives no J gene; it was assigned here by matching the DNA to germline. CDR1 and CDR2 (germline): TSWWSYY, QGS. The CDR3 runs to 20 residues. Trimming took 0 bases from V and 4 from J; bases not matched to a gene: 20. The CDR3 bases are TGTGCTCTTGGGGAACTGGGGGCCCTACGCTCCGGGGGATCAAGCGATAAACTCATCTTT. Amino acids: CALGELGALRSGGSSDKLIF.

Of note for this clone: TCRdb attributes to this sequence the protein of a much larger clone, which differs from the DNA translation at residue 15; a read error is likely, and the protein displayed is translated from the DNA. V gene TRDV1 combines with J gene TRDJ1, with 13 bases aligning to TRDD3. The ends lost 6 bases at V and 0 bases at J; junction bases unmatched: 19. Germline CDR1 is TSWWSYY and CDR2 is QGS. There are 21 residues in the CDR3. The CDR3 is CALGKRSNWGIRGGHTDKLIF. CDR3 DNA sequence: TGTGCTCTTGGCAAACGGTCCAACTGGGGGATACGAGGGGGACACACCGATAAACTCATCTTT.

Regarding this clone: A read error likely explains this, since a far larger clone differs by one base. Other DNA sequences within the sample encode an identical CDR3. This chain joins TRDV1 and TRDJ1; 8 nucleotides line up with TRDD3. The germline CDR1 and CDR2 sequences are TSWWSYY and QGS. The CDR3 has 24 residues. V gave up 2 bases and J gave up 1 base; unmatched junction bases: 30. The CDR3 DNA is TGTGCTCTTGGGGAATTAGCCTCCGATACTGGGGGGTGCCGGATTAGGAGAGGCACCGATAAACTCATCTTT. Protein product: CALGELASDTGGCRIRRGTDKLIF.

This clone has just a few counts. This sequence is one base from a far larger clone and is likely a read error. Other DNA sequences from this sample encode an identical CDR3 as well. The chain employs TRDV3 and TRDJ1; 11 bases align to TRDD3. TCRdb lists no J gene, so it was determined here by aligning the DNA to germline. The V segment lost 3 bases and the J segment 0 bases; nucleotides outside the gene matches: 36. The germline V gene encodes CDR1 TVYSNPD and CDR2 GDNSRS (reference sequence). The length of the CDR3 is 25 residues. The CDR3, as DNA: TGTGCCTTCCCACTAAGCTTCCACGTCCTACATTCGGTACTGGGGGATAAGGAGCACACCGATAAACTCATCTTT. Protein sequence: CAFPLSFHVLHSVLGDKEHTDKLIF.

This chain's CDR3 is CALGESTLLRGLVYTDKLIF. As DNA, the CDR3 is TGTGCTCTTGGGGAATCTACCCTCCTACGTGGACTGGTGTACACCGATAAACTCATCTTT. V gene TRDV1 combines with J gene TRDJ1; the D gene is possibly TRDD2 (6 bases). The germline CDR1 and CDR2 sequences are TSWWSYY and QGS. The CDR3 has 20 residues. V was pared by 2 bases and J by 0 bases, with 25 bases between.

This clone has a handful of counts. For this DNA, TCRdb reports the protein of a much larger clone, which diverges at residue 25, most likely from a read error; the protein presented here is translated directly from the DNA. The gene calls are TRDV2 and TRDJ3, with D uncertain. V was clipped by 3 bases and J by 0 bases, with 65 bases between them. The CDR3 has 35 residues. In germline, CDR1 is GEAIGNYY, CDR2 EKD. The CDR3 reads CACDPPRLCHGKEYTLARILWIQSTSSWDTRQMFF. The CDR3 DNA sequence: TGTGCCTGTGACCCCCCGCGGTTGTGCCACGGCAAAGAATACACCTTGGCCAGGATTCTGTGGATTCAATCCACTAGCTCCTGGGACACCCGACAGATGTTTTTC.

The sample holds many counts of this clone. The TCRdb protein, from a much larger clone, departs from this DNA's translation at residue 16, likely by read error; the protein shown derives from the DNA. The CDR3 DNA reads as TGTGCCTGTGCTTCCCTTACTGGGGGATCTTACACCGATAAACTCACCTTT. Its protein is CACASLTGGSYTDKLTF. This chain uses TRDV2 with TRDJ1, with 10 bases aligning to TRDD3. Germline V gene data show CDR1 as GEAIGNYY and CDR2 as EKD. CDR3 length: 17 residues.

Many counts were recorded for this clone. A much larger clone lies a single base off, so this may be a read error. Other DNA variants within this sample encode the same CDR3. The CDR3: CALGVPSVLGYTDKLIF. The CDR3 DNA sequence: TGTGCTCTTGGGGTACCTTCCGTATTGGGGTACACCGATAAACTCATCTTT. The chain has TRDV1 and TRDJ1; the D gene is possibly TRDD2 (6 bases). The CDR3 is 17 residues long. CDR1 is TSWWSYY and CDR2 is QGS in the germline V gene. The V gene lost 4 bases and the J gene lost 0 bases, with 18 bases spanning the gap.

On this clone: This probably arose from a read error, given a far larger clone one base away. Within the sample, other DNA sequences also encode this same CDR3. The genes are TRDV1 and TRDJ1; D may be TRDD3 (5 bases). Germline-derived CDR1 and CDR2 are TSWWSYY and QGS. CDR3 size: 22 residues. In DNA, the CDR3 is TGTGCTCTTGGAGAACCCCCGGATTCCACGGGGACTAGGCCGATTTTGGCCGATAAACTCATCTTT. It codes for CALGEPPDSTGTRPILADKLIF.

This clone came up many times. A read error is the likely source, as a far larger clone sits one nucleotide away. Other DNA sequences in this sample translate to the same CDR3. The gene calls are TRDV1 and TRDJ1; TRDD3 might be the D (6 bases). Germline-derived CDR1 and CDR2 are TSWWSYY and QGS. The CDR3 extends over 16 amino acids. CDR3 sequence reads: CALEEAGVGVTDKLIF. The DNA for the CDR3 is TGTGCTCTGGAGGAAGCAGGGGTGGGGGTCACCGATAAGCTCATCTTT.